These 24 T cell receptor beta chains were sequenced from one sample in a study of cytomegalovirus exposure and HLA in healthy donors. Use of 60 Vbeta and 13 Jbeta primers characterized the PCR. Measured with immunoSEQ multiplex PCR; TCRdb has only the in-frame clones, and not every one. The sample records about 110,000 clones, over 12% being singletons. The sequenced material came from PBMCs. The receptor source for this set is a female donor in good health and CMV-seronegative.

This rearrangement joins TRBV15 to TRBJ1-4, with D uncertain. Looked up from germline, CDR1 is LNHNV and CDR2 is YYDKDF (reference sequence). The V end lost 7 bases, the J end lost 5 bases, and 11 bases lay between the germline ends. CDR3 length: 13 residues. This CDR3 reads CATTGNPNEKLFF. CDR3 DNA sequence: TGTGCCACCACGGGAAACCCGAATGAAAAACTGTTTTTT. The complete variable domain, with remaining parts taken from reference TRBV15 and TRBJ1-4, reads DAMVIQNPRYQVTQFGKPVTLSCSQTLNHNVMYWYQQKSSQAPKLLFHYYDKDFNNEADTPDNFQSRRPNTSFCFLDIRSPGLGDTAMYLCATTGNPNEKLFFGSGTQLSVL.

This clone turned up a few times. V gene TRBV5-4 combines with J gene TRBJ2-1; 12 bases line up with TRBD2. This CDR3 is 16 amino acids long. Germline assignment: CDR1 SGHNT and CDR2 YYREEE (reference sequence). V was pared by 2 bases and J by 8 bases, with 8 bases of the junction left unmatched. This CDR3 reads CASSFRGLAGYDEQFF. The CDR3 nucleotides are TGTGCCAGCAGCTTTCGGGGACTAGCGGGTTACGATGAGCAGTTCTTC.

The chain carries TRBV4-1 and TRBJ2-1; 9 nucleotides align to TRBD2. V shed 4 bases, J shed 8 bases, and the junction held 6 bases outside the gene matches. This CDR3 is 14 amino acids long. CDR1 is MGHRA, CDR2 YSYEKL, per germline. This chain's CDR3 is CASSLAGVRYEQFF. Here the CDR3 DNA reads TGCGCCAGCAGCCTAGCGGGAGTAAGGTATGAGCAGTTCTTC.

This chain connects TRBV19 to TRBJ1-1; possibly TRBD1 for D (6 bases). Trimming shortened V by 8 bases and J by 3 bases, and 16 bases separated the two germline ends. The CDR3 spans 14 residues. From germline, CDR1 is LNHDA and CDR2 SQIVND (reference sequence). CDR3 bases: TGTGCCAGTGCCCTGACAGGTGTCCACACTGAAGCTTTCTTT. It codes for CASALTGVHTEAFF.

This clone was seen only a few times. The V gene is TRBV19, the J gene TRBJ1-5; 8 bases agree with TRBD1. The CDR3 is 12 amino acids. Germline loops: CDR1 LNHDA, CDR2 SQIVND (reference sequence). V trimming: 6 bases; J trimming: 12 bases; junction bases outside the gene matches: 7. The CDR3 spells CASSSTGGGQHF. DNA of the CDR3: TGTGCCAGTAGCAGTACAGGGGGAGGCCAGCATTTT.

This clone was counted only a few times. The chain joins TRBV6-6 to TRBJ2-7; possible D gene TRBD2, 5 bases. Germline lookup yields CDR1 MNHNY and CDR2 SVGAGI (reference sequence). V gave up 2 bases and J gave up 6 bases, with 11 bases separating them. CDR3 length: 13 residues. The chain's CDR3 is CASSYGSPVEQYF. The CDR3 DNA reads as TGTGCCAGCAGTTACGGGAGCCCTGTCGAGCAGTACTTC.

The gene calls are TRBV15 and TRBJ2-5, with D perhaps matching TRBD1 (5 bases). Trimming stripped 0 bases from V and 2 bases from J, with 13 bases between. Germline V gene sequence: CDR1 LNHNV, CDR2 YYDKDF (reference sequence). The CDR3 has 16 residues. CDR3 loop: CATSRDGAGLQETQYF. The CDR3 nucleotides are TGTGCCACCAGCAGAGATGGGGCAGGTCTACAAGAGACCCAGTACTTC.

The rearrangement links TRBV29-1 to TRBJ2-5; 11 bases agree with TRBD1. Losses at the gene ends were 7 bases for V and 4 bases for J; bases not matched to a gene: 5. The CDR3 extends over 13 amino acids. Germline-derived CDR1 and CDR2 are SQVTM and ANQGSEA. CDR3 in DNA: TGCAGCGAGAGGACAGGGGGCGCAGAGACCCAGTACTTC. This gives the protein CSERTGGAETQYF.

This clone has just a few counts. The chain links TRBV7-3 to TRBJ2-7; TRBD1 is a possible D gene (6 bases). The V end was cut by 1 base, the J end by 7 bases, with 14 bases between. Germline CDR1 is SGHTA and CDR2 is FQGTGA. This CDR3 comprises 14 residues. The CDR3 loop is CASSLIAGAGEQYF. In DNA form, the CDR3 reads TGTGCCAGCAGCTTAATTGCAGGGGCCGGGGAGCAGTACTTC.

This clone was found a few times. J is TRBJ1-1 and V is TRBV7-6, with 10 bases lining up with TRBD1. This CDR3 is built from 14 residues. Germline CDR1 reads SGHVS; CDR2 reads FNYEAQ. J gave up 3 bases and V 5 bases, and 3 bases lay outside the gene matches. The CDR3 is CASSAGTGDTEAFF. The CDR3 DNA is TGTGCCAGCAGCGCCGGGACAGGGGACACTGAAGCTTTCTTT.

This clone has only a few counts. This chain joins TRBV27 and TRBJ2-5, with 9 bases identical to TRBD2. This CDR3 comprises 15 residues. V lost 8 bases, J lost 2 bases, and 9 bases stayed unmatched. CDR1 and CDR2 (germline): MNHEY, SMNVEV (reference sequence). The CDR3 nucleotides read TGTGCCAGCGCCGATGGCGGGGGGGGTCAAGAGACCCAGTACTTC. It yields the protein CASADGGGGQETQYF.

This clone was counted a few times. The V and J genes are TRBV13 and TRBJ2-7, with 7 bases that match TRBD2. V trimming: 5 bases; J trimming: 1 base; junction bases outside the gene matches: 8. The CDR3 contains 15 residues. CDR1 and CDR2 from the germline V gene are PRHDT and FYEKMQ (reference sequence). The CDR3 bases are TGTGCCAGCAGCCCTAGGGGCGGGGGATCCTACGAGCAGTACTTC. Its protein product is CASSPRGGGSYEQYF.

The chain carries TRBV7-2 and TRBJ2-1; 7 nucleotides align to TRBD2. The CDR3 has 15 residues. The V gene end was trimmed by 7 bases and the J gene end by 4 bases; junction bases not matched to a gene: 10. Germline CDR1 reads SGHTA; CDR2 reads FQGNSA. The CDR3 nucleotides are TGTGCCAGCACCCCTAGCGGAGCCCCTTACAATGAGCAGTTCTTC. It is translated as CASTPSGAPYNEQFF.

J is TRBJ2-2 and V is TRBV30; 8 nucleotides align to TRBD1. Germline CDR1 GTSNPN, CDR2 SVGIG (reference sequence). Germline trimming cut 7 bases from V and 4 bases from J; bases unmatched to any gene: 11. The CDR3 contains 15 residues. The CDR3 protein is CALGAGTGGTGELFF. CDR3 DNA: TGTGCCTTGGGGGCCGGGACAGGCGGCACCGGGGAGCTGTTTTTT. The full variable domain, in which reference TRBV30 and TRBJ2-2 provide the parts outside the CDR3, is SQTIHQWPATLVQPVGSPLSLECTVEGTSNPNLYWYRQAAGRGLQLLFYSVGIGQISSEVPQNLSASRPQDRQFILSSKKLLLSDSGFYLCALGAGTGGTGELFFGEGSRLTVL.

This clone has just a few counts. The same CDR3 can be traced to other DNA sequences in this sample. This sequence joins TRBV29-1 and TRBJ2-5; 8 bases align to TRBD2. Germline lookup yields CDR1 SQVTM and CDR2 ANQGSEA. The CDR3 sequence is 10 residues long. The trim removed 7 bases at V and 5 bases at J, leaving 0 bases unmatched. CDR3 bases: TGCAGCGCGGGGGGGGAGACCCAGTACTTC. It codes for CSAGGETQYF.

The chain uses TRBV6-5 and TRBJ1-1; D gene unclear. V gave up 2 bases and J gave up 4 bases, with 11 bases separating them. In germline, CDR1 is MNHEY, CDR2 SVGAGI. The CDR3 runs to 14 residues. The CDR3: CASSYPGRTTEAFF. The CDR3 nucleotides read TGTGCCAGCAGTTACCCCGGGAGGACCACTGAAGCTTTCTTT.

In its sample, this clone was seen a few times. The chain links TRBV5-4 to TRBJ1-1, with D possibly matching TRBD1 (6 bases). CDR3 length: 13 amino acids. CDR1 is SGHNT and CDR2 is YYREEE in the germline V gene (reference sequence). The V end was cut by 0 bases, the J end by 7 bases, with 10 bases between. CDR3 in amino acids: CASSLGTEVEAFF. The CDR3 DNA reads as TGTGCCAGCAGCTTGGGGACAGAGGTTGAAGCTTTCTTT.

The chain recombines TRBV5-1 with TRBJ2-3, with TRBD1 as a possible D gene (5 bases). V was clipped by 4 bases and J by 4 bases, with 22 bases between them. This CDR3 comprises 17 residues. The germline gives CDR1 SGHRS, CDR2 YFSETQ. CDR3 DNA sequence: TGCGCCAGCAGCACCCTCCCCCCGCTTAGGGGCGCAGATACGCAGTATTTT. Translating it yields CASSTLPPLRGADTQYF.

The chain joins TRBV7-2 to TRBJ2-7, with D possibly matching TRBD1 (5 bases). Between the trimmed V and J ends, which lost 3 bases and 2 bases, there was a span of 8 bases. Per the germline V gene, CDR1 is SGHTA and CDR2 is FQGNSA. CDR3 length: 13 amino acids. CDR3 DNA: TGTGCCAGCAGCTTTGGACAAACCTACGAGCAGTACTTC. Encoded protein: CASSFGQTYEQYF.

This clone was recorded a few times. The chain is built from TRBV7-9 and TRBJ2-2; possibly TRBD2 for D (6 bases). V lost 1 base and J 5 bases, leaving 23 bases between the germline ends. The CDR3 has 19 residues. Germline-derived CDR1 and CDR2 are SEHNR and FQNEAQ (reference sequence). The CDR3 nucleotides read TGTGCCAGCAGCTTAGGAACCCCTATCGGGGGACCTTGGACCGGGGAGCTGTTTTTT. This codes for CASSLGTPIGGPWTGELFF.

The CDR3 bases are TGTGCCAGCAGTTCCTCAGAGACCCAGTACTTC. Its protein product is CASSSSETQYF. The genes are TRBV27 and TRBJ2-5; D is unclear. This CDR3 spans 11 amino acids. Trimming stripped 4 bases from V and 4 bases from J, with 4 bases between. CDR1 and CDR2 (germline): MNHEY, SMNVEV (reference sequence).

This clone has a count of ten or more. The V call is TRBV5-6, the J call TRBJ2-1; the D gene is possibly TRBD2 (5 bases). CDR1 is SGHDT and CDR2 is YYEEEE in the germline V gene. V shed 0 bases and J shed 4 bases, with 11 bases lying between them. The CDR3 spans 15 residues. The chain's CDR3 is CASSLVAGVYNEQFF. For the CDR3, the DNA is TGTGCCAGCAGCTTGGTGGCGGGTGTTTACAATGAGCAGTTCTTC.

As for this clone: At one end, the junction sequence differs from germline, possibly due to a read error. The chain couples TRBV30 to TRBJ2-7, with TRBD1 identical over 9 bases. The CDR3 runs to 15 residues. Germline CDR1 reads GTSNPN; CDR2 reads SVGIG (reference sequence). CDR3 in DNA: TGTGCCTGGAGTGGACGACAGGGGGTGCTTTGGGAGCAGTCCTTC. This codes for CAWSGRQGVLWEQSF.

There are a few counts of this clone. CDR3 DNA: TGTGCCAGCAGCTTAGGTGAGGGGGCAGTCTCCTATGGCTACACCTTC. Its translation: CASSLGEGAVSYGYTF. J is TRBJ1-2 and V is TRBV7-2; 7 nucleotides align to TRBD1. This CDR3 has 16 residues. Looked up from germline, CDR1 is SGHTA and CDR2 is FQGNSA. V shed 1 base and J 4 bases; nucleotides not matched to a gene: 9.